This is a list of T cell receptor beta chains from one sample in a study of beta chain features in type 1 diabetes. The repertoire was sequenced with immunoSEQ multiplex PCR; TCRdb's copy has only in-frame clones and lacks some. Found here are 600,000 to 750,000 clones, 12% of them singletons; the top ten hold roughly 0.12%. Specimen: naive CD4+ T cells from blood. These receptors were collected from a young man with type 1 diabetes. Each CDR3 is given with its conserved first and last residue. Clone size, where shown, is once, few, many, or a class for clones that have expanded.

CDR3 length: 16; J gene: TRBJ1-6; clone size: few; V gene: TRBV4-3; CDR3 protein: CASSQAPQGAASPLHF
CDR3 length: 14; J gene: TRBJ2-7; clone size: few; V gene: TRBV2; CDR3 protein: CASTKDSGTGEQYF
CDR3 length: 16; J gene: TRBJ2-6; clone size: few; V gene: TRBV5-1; CDR3 protein: CASSLASGAGANVLTF
CDR3 length: 14; J gene: TRBJ2-3; clone size: .; V gene: TRBV2; CDR3 protein: CASSDGQSTDTQYF
CDR3 length: 15; J gene: TRBJ1-3; clone size: few; V gene: TRBV9; CDR3 protein: CASSARQSWGNTIYF
CDR3 length: 15; J gene: TRBJ2-7; clone size: few; V gene: TRBV18; CDR3 protein: CASSPREQGAYEQYF
CDR3 length: 17; J gene: TRBJ2-4; clone size: .; V gene: TRBV7-9; CDR3 protein: CASSPTGGELAKNIQYF
CDR3 length: 13; J gene: TRBJ1-2; clone size: .; V gene: TRBV5-1; CDR3 protein: CASSLGQNYGYTF
CDR3 length: 15; J gene: TRBJ2-3; clone size: .; V gene: TRBV28; CDR3 protein: CASRTGRFGTDTQYF
CDR3 length: 15; J gene: TRBJ2-1; clone size: .; V gene: TRBV19; CDR3 protein: CASSMRPDSYNEQFF
CDR3 length: 11; J gene: TRBJ2-7; clone size: few; V gene: TRBV10-3; CDR3 protein: CATSGNYEQYF
CDR3 length: 17; J gene: TRBJ2-3; clone size: .; V gene: TRBV7-9; CDR3 protein: CASSPLPGAASTDTQYF
CDR3 length: 17; J gene: TRBJ2-1; clone size: few; V gene: TRBV7-2; CDR3 protein: CASSLATRHRTNNEQFF
CDR3 length: 13; J gene: TRBJ2-3; clone size: few; V gene: TRBV30; CDR3 protein: CAWATGSTDTQYF
CDR3 length: 15; J gene: TRBJ1-1; clone size: .; V gene: TRBV7-9; CDR3 protein: CASSLGHIMNTEAFF
CDR3 length: 14; J gene: TRBJ2-1; clone size: few; V gene: TRBV5-1; CDR3 protein: CASSWGTGGNEQFF
CDR3 length: 13; J gene: TRBJ1-5; clone size: few; V gene: TRBV19; CDR3 protein: CASSGGGKQPQHF
CDR3 length: 13; J gene: TRBJ2-7; clone size: few; V gene: TRBV9; CDR3 protein: CASSPQDRDEQYF
CDR3 length: 14; J gene: TRBJ1-2; clone size: few; V gene: TRBV5-1; CDR3 protein: CASSLGTTTYGYTF
CDR3 length: 14; J gene: TRBJ2-7; clone size: few; V gene: TRBV7-2; CDR3 protein: CASSFQGGPYEQYF
CDR3 length: 14; J gene: TRBJ1-1; clone size: few; V gene: TRBV9; CDR3 protein: CASSRLAGALEAFF
CDR3 length: 17; J gene: TRBJ2-1; clone size: once; V gene: TRBV25-1; CDR3 protein: CASTPRGGEGRYNEQFF
CDR3 length: 13; J gene: TRBJ1-2; clone size: .; V gene: TRBV28; CDR3 protein: CASSLNGNYGYTF
CDR3 length: 14; J gene: TRBJ2-5; clone size: .; V gene: TRBV27; CDR3 protein: CASSFWDTKETQYF
CDR3 length: 13; J gene: TRBJ1-3; clone size: few; V gene: TRBV10-3; CDR3 protein: CAIKEGTGNTIYF
CDR3 length: 13; J gene: TRBJ1-2; clone size: .; V gene: TRBV29-1; CDR3 protein: CSVEKQGRYGYTF
CDR3 length: 14; J gene: TRBJ1-5; clone size: few; V gene: TRBV5-1; CDR3 protein: CASSMGQDNQPQHF
CDR3 length: 16; J gene: TRBJ1-3; clone size: .; V gene: TRBV15; CDR3 protein: CATSRDPPSSGNTIYF
CDR3 length: 16; J gene: TRBJ1-2; clone size: few; V gene: TRBV18; CDR3 protein: CASSQGQDRPRYGYTF
CDR3 length: 14; J gene: TRBJ1-2; clone size: .; V gene: TRBV7-9; CDR3 protein: CASSPRPGEDGYTF
CDR3 length: 11; J gene: TRBJ1-2; clone size: few; V gene: TRBV7-9; CDR3 protein: CASSLGAGYTF
CDR3 length: 17; J gene: TRBJ2-3; clone size: .; V gene: TRBV7-2; CDR3 protein: CASSRRLLAGGQDTQYF
CDR3 length: 16; J gene: TRBJ2-1; clone size: .; V gene: TRBV7-8; CDR3 protein: CASSPIGQGAYNEQFF
CDR3 length: 12; J gene: TRBJ2-7; clone size: few; V gene: TRBV29-1; CDR3 protein: CSVGQEHYEQYF
CDR3 length: 15; J gene: TRBJ2-3; clone size: .; V gene: TRBV7-2; CDR3 protein: CASSLVGGNTDTQYF
CDR3 length: 13; J gene: TRBJ1-1; clone size: .; V gene: TRBV29-1; CDR3 protein: CSVEDQGRVEAFF
CDR3 length: 16; J gene: TRBJ1-6; clone size: .; V gene: TRBV18; CDR3 protein: CASSPTLDSYNSPLHF
CDR3 length: 15; J gene: TRBJ1-2; clone size: few; V gene: TRBV7-2; CDR3 protein: CASSSPGSTFYGYTF
CDR3 length: 18; J gene: TRBJ2-3; clone size: .; V gene: TRBV4-3; CDR3 protein: CASSQSPGRGIHEDTQYF
CDR3 length: 17; J gene: TRBJ1-6; clone size: .; V gene: TRBV5-5; CDR3 protein: CASSGNLDRGYNSPLHF
CDR3 length: 13; J gene: TRBJ2-3; clone size: few; V gene: TRBV15; CDR3 protein: CATSRDSTDTQYF
CDR3 length: 13; J gene: TRBJ2-1; clone size: .; V gene: TRBV4-3; CDR3 protein: CASSQEGGPVQFF
CDR3 length: 13; J gene: TRBJ1-2; clone size: .; V gene: TRBV5-4; CDR3 protein: CASSQGELRGYTF
CDR3 length: 12; J gene: TRBJ2-7; clone size: .; V gene: TRBV6-6; CDR3 protein: CASRKGQYEQYF
CDR3 length: 16; J gene: TRBJ1-6; clone size: .; V gene: TRBV27; CDR3 protein: CASSFTGVQIRSPLHF
CDR3 length: 12; J gene: TRBJ2-7; clone size: .; V gene: TRBV18; CDR3 protein: CASSPVAYEQYF
CDR3 length: 15; J gene: TRBJ1-6; clone size: .; V gene: TRBV7-6; CDR3 protein: CASSFPPGRNSPLHF
CDR3 length: 15; J gene: TRBJ2-1; clone size: .; V gene: TRBV7-3; CDR3 protein: CASSSTSGGRNEQFF
CDR3 length: 12; J gene: TRBJ2-3; clone size: few; V gene: TRBV6-5; CDR3 protein: CGGSTSTDTQYF
CDR3 length: 15; J gene: TRBJ1-1; clone size: few; V gene: TRBV14; CDR3 protein: CASSRSSGRSTEAFF
CDR3 length: 12; J gene: TRBJ2-3; clone size: few; V gene: TRBV29-1; CDR3 protein: CSVDTGSHTQYF
CDR3 length: 13; J gene: TRBJ2-7; clone size: few; V gene: TRBV18; CDR3 protein: CASSPNWDYEQYF
CDR3 length: 14; J gene: TRBJ1-1; clone size: .; V gene: TRBV2; CDR3 protein: CASSERGQRTEAFF
CDR3 length: 17; J gene: TRBJ2-7; clone size: .; V gene: TRBV12-5; CDR3 protein: CASGLNTGTGMPYEQYF
CDR3 length: 14; J gene: TRBJ1-1; clone size: few; V gene: TRBV6-5; CDR3 protein: CASSYEGTKTEAFF
CDR3 length: 11; J gene: TRBJ1-2; clone size: .; V gene: TRBV2; CDR3 protein: CASSSGYGYTF
CDR3 length: 14; J gene: TRBJ2-1; clone size: .; V gene: TRBV29-1; CDR3 protein: CSVHERGYYNEQFF